Listed here are 28 T cell receptor beta chains from one sample, sequenced in a study of blood T cell repertoires in COVID-19 (TCRdb year 2020). The protocol used for the library was the immunoSEQ multiplex PCR assay. Imported from immuneACCESS, the table was reduced by TCRdb to in-frame sequences with V and J called. These copies leave out some clones; in studies compared against another copy, an unresolved V gene accounts for under half, and the cause of the remainder is not known. The sample table lists tens of thousands of clones, roughly three quarters of them with a count of one. The ten largest clonotypes hold roughly 7.9% of the sample. Sequenced input: peripheral blood. All receptors derive from a man between 65 and 79 years old with active or convalescent COVID-19.

This clone has a handful of counts. This sequence joins TRBV4-1 and TRBJ2-7; perhaps TRBD1 as D (6 bases). Trimming left V 4 bases short and J 2 bases short, with 18 bases between. Per germline, CDR1 MGHRA and CDR2 YSYEKL. The CDR3 has 16 residues. The CDR3 DNA is TGCGCCAGCAGCCCGGCCGGGACAACCCGAACCTACGAGCAGTACTTC. Protein sequence: CASSPAGTTRTYEQYF.

This clone was recorded a few times. J is TRBJ1-2 and V is TRBV6-1; the D gene is possibly TRBD1 (5 bases). Per germline, CDR1 MNHNS and CDR2 SASEGT. V was cut by 1 base and J by 5 bases, with 11 bases left in between. The CDR3 contains 14 residues. The CDR3 region has the DNA TGTGCCAGCAGTGAAGGAGACAGAAAGTATGGCTACACCTTC. Translating it yields CASSEGDRKYGYTF.

This clone was seen just once. CDR3: CASSRGEEGEQYF. The CDR3, as DNA: TGTGCCAGCTCCCGGGGAGAGGAGGGCGAGCAGTACTTC. The chain uses TRBV18 and TRBJ2-7; the D gene is possibly TRBD2 (6 bases). The CDR3 length is 13 residues. V was clipped by 6 bases and J by 6 bases, with 15 bases between them. The V gene's germline CDR1 is KGHSH and CDR2 LQKENI.

V usage is TRBV10-1 and J usage is TRBJ1-1; 7 positions agree with TRBD1. Germline CDR1 is WNHNN and CDR2 is SYGVQD (reference sequence). V trimming: 0 bases; J trimming: 4 bases; junction bases outside the gene matches: 5. CDR3 length: 15 amino acids. The CDR3 sequence is CASSESTGKGTEAFF. In nucleotides, the CDR3 is TGCGCCAGCAGTGAGTCGACAGGGAAAGGCACTGAAGCTTTCTTT.

This clone is a singleton in its sample. This chain links TRBV7-9 with TRBJ2-7; 7 nucleotides agree with TRBD1. The J segment lost 2 bases and the V segment lost 6 bases, leaving 7 bases of the junction unmatched. Germline V gene lookup returns CDR1 SEHNR and CDR2 FQNEAQ (reference sequence). CDR3 length: 14 amino acids. For the CDR3, the DNA is TGTGCCAGCAGTTACAGGGGATCAACCTACGAGCAGTACTTC. Its translation is CASSYRGSTYEQYF.

V is TRBV2 and J is TRBJ1-4; D perhaps matches TRBD1 (5 bases). The V end lost 6 bases, the J end lost 0 bases, and 11 bases lay between the germline ends. Germline V gene sequence: CDR1 SNHLY, CDR2 FYNNEI. This CDR3 contains 15 residues. CDR3 residues: CASSVQGATNEKLFF. DNA for the CDR3: TGTGCCAGCAGCGTTCAGGGTGCAACTAATGAAAAACTGTTTTTT.

The rearrangement joins TRBV29-1 to TRBJ1-2; 7 nucleotides line up with TRBD1. This CDR3 region has 14 residues. Per germline, CDR1 SQVTM and CDR2 ANQGSEA. The junction had 11 bases not matched to a gene; V was cut back by 3 bases and J by 7 bases. CDR3 in amino acids: CSVEEIGTDLGYTF. The CDR3 DNA sequence: TGCAGCGTTGAGGAAATCGGGACAGACCTTGGCTACACCTTC.

In DNA form, the CDR3 reads TGTGCCAGCAGGGATACAGGGGGCGCGAAGTTCTTC. The encoded protein is CASRDTGGAKFF. V gene TRBV6-5 combines with J gene TRBJ2-1, with 9 nucleotides matching TRBD1. V shed 6 bases, J shed 14 bases, and the junction held 8 bases outside the gene matches. CDR1 and CDR2 (germline): MNHEY, SVGAGI. The CDR3 length is 12 residues.

V and J are TRBV7-9 and TRBJ2-6, with D perhaps TRBD1 (6 bases). CDR1 and CDR2 from the germline V gene are SEHNR and FQNEAQ (reference sequence). V lost 1 base to trimming and J lost 1 base, with 11 bases between them. This CDR3 is 17 amino acids long. CDR3 residues: CASSLGKQGSGANVLTF. The CDR3 DNA is TGTGCCAGCAGCTTAGGAAAACAGGGTTCTGGGGCCAACGTCCTGACTTTC.

The chain combines TRBV6-5 with TRBJ1-1; tentative D call: TRBD1 (5 bases). The CDR3 extends over 13 amino acids. Trimming stripped 7 bases from V and 2 bases from J, with 11 bases between. CDR1 and CDR2 (germline): MNHEY, SVGAGI. The CDR3 nucleotides read TGTGCCAGCACTCTTCAGGGTAACACTGAAGCTTTCTTT. Protein product: CASTLQGNTEAFF.

V is TRBV9 and J is TRBJ2-2, with 7 bases matching TRBD1. Trimming took 3 bases from V and 4 from J; bases not matched to a gene: 9. Germline assignment: CDR1 SGDLS and CDR2 YYNGEE. The CDR3 totals 16 residues. The CDR3 is CASSAQQGPSTGELFF. CDR3 DNA sequence: TGTGCCAGCAGCGCCCAACAGGGGCCGAGCACCGGGGAGCTGTTTTTT.

This clone qualifies as medium-sized. CDR3 sequence: CASSLAQGVEGYTF. DNA for the CDR3: TGTGCCAGTAGTTTGGCGCAGGGGGTGGAGGGCTACACCTTC. The V gene is TRBV19, the J gene TRBJ1-2; 7 nucleotides align to TRBD1. Trimming took 5 bases from V and 8 from J; bases not matched to a gene: 11. This CDR3 is built from 14 residues. Germline V CDR1 and CDR2: LNHDA, SQIVND (reference sequence).

This clone came up a few times. V gene TRBV19 combines with J gene TRBJ1-2; 8 bases are a match to TRBD1. The CDR3 is 14 residues long. The V and J ends lost 4 bases and 6 bases, in that order; junction bases with no gene match: 7. Germline values: CDR1 LNHDA, CDR2 SQIVND (reference sequence). In DNA, the CDR3 is TGTGCCAGTAGTACGGGACAGGTTAGCCATGGCTACACCTTC. Amino acid sequence: CASSTGQVSHGYTF.

The gene calls are TRBV28 and TRBJ1-1; possible D gene TRBD1, 5 bases. V dropped 5 bases and J dropped 5 bases, with 18 bases sitting between them. The CDR3 runs to 15 residues. Looked up from germline, CDR1 is MDHEN and CDR2 is SYDVKM. CDR3 coding DNA: TGTGCCAGCAGTCCCTACCTCCAGGGTCGAACTGAAGCTTTCTTT. Translated, it gives CASSPYLQGRTEAFF. The full variable domain, completed using reference TRBV28 and TRBJ1-1, is DVKVTQSSRYLVKRTGEKVFLECVQDMDHENMFWYRQDPGLGLRLIYFSYDVKMKEKGDIPEGYSVSREKKERFSLILESASTNQTSMYLCASSPYLQGRTEAFFGQGTRLTVV.

The chain joins TRBV6-5 to TRBJ1-2; possible D gene TRBD1, 6 bases. The CDR3 contains 15 residues. Trimming stripped 6 bases from V and 8 bases from J, with 22 bases between. In germline, CDR1 is MNHEY, CDR2 SVGAGI. This CDR3 is CASRQNRAESRGYTF. The CDR3 coding sequence is TGTGCCAGCAGGCAGAACAGGGCCGAGAGCCGCGGCTACACCTTC.

The chain is built from TRBV7-3 and TRBJ2-6, with D unresolved. The CDR3 totals 15 residues. Germline values: CDR1 SGHTA, CDR2 FQGTGA. Trimming took off 4 bases at V and 4 bases at J, with 11 bases between the two ends. CDR3 protein: CASSSPRYGANVLTF. For the CDR3, the DNA is TGTGCCAGCAGCTCCCCCCGGTACGGGGCCAACGTCCTGACTTTC.

The chain joins TRBV6-5 to TRBJ1-2; D remains ambiguous. CDR1 is MNHEY, CDR2 SVGAGI, per germline. CDR3 length: 14 residues. V was pared by 8 bases and J by 6 bases, with 19 bases between. This chain's CDR3 is CASVKGWEVDGYTF. CDR3 sequence (DNA): TGTGCCAGCGTTAAAGGATGGGAGGTCGATGGCTACACCTTC.

In DNA, the CDR3 is TGTGCCAGCAGCGTAGCGGTTGGTAGCAATCAGCCCCAGCATTTT. This translates into CASSVAVGSNQPQHF. V usage is TRBV9 and J usage is TRBJ1-5; unclear D gene. This CDR3 has 15 residues. Trimming pared 0 bases from V and 0 bases from J, leaving 7 bases between. CDR1 is SGDLS and CDR2 is YYNGEE in the germline V gene.

This clone was picked up a small number of times. The V gene is TRBV10-3, the J gene TRBJ2-2; possible D gene TRBD1, 6 bases. Trimming left V 3 bases short and J 7 bases short, with 9 bases between. The CDR3 totals 13 residues. Germline V gene sequence: CDR1 ENHRY, CDR2 SYGVKD. CDR3 in DNA: TGTGCCATCAGTGACAGGGGCGGCGGGGAGCTGTTTTTT. It encodes CAISDRGGGELFF.

The chain has TRBV7-2 and TRBJ2-7, with 11 bases lining up with TRBD2. In germline, CDR1 is SGHTA, CDR2 FQGNSA. V lost 5 bases to trimming and J lost 2 bases; unmatched junction nucleotides: 2. CDR3 length equals 14 residues. CDR3: CASSRSGGAYEQYF. The CDR3 DNA reads TGTGCCAGCAGCCGTAGCGGGGGGGCCTACGAGCAGTACTTC.

This clone was observed a few times. The genes are TRBV19 and TRBJ1-1, with TRBD1 matching over 9 bases. Germline CDR1 LNHDA, CDR2 SQIVND (reference sequence). This CDR3 is 14 amino acids long. The CDR3 sequence: CVQNTGGGNTEAFF. As DNA, the CDR3 is TGTGTCCAGAACACAGGGGGCGGGAACACTGAAGCTTTCTTT.

The chain couples TRBV6-5 to TRBJ1-2, with 7 positions matching TRBD1. Germline V gene sequence: CDR1 MNHEY, CDR2 SVGAGI. With V trimmed by 8 bases and J by 3 bases, 6 bases remained unmatched. This CDR3 is built from 13 residues. The CDR3 loop reads CASGAGTDYGYTF. CDR3 in DNA: TGTGCCAGCGGGGCCGGGACAGACTATGGCTACACCTTC.

Regarding this clone: Compared with germline, one end of the junction differs, possibly owing to a read error. This chain connects TRBV4-1 to TRBJ2-6, with D maybe TRBD2 (7 bases). Germline assignment: CDR1 MGHRA and CDR2 YSYEKL. The CDR3 is 19 residues long. The CDR3 DNA is TGCGCCAGCAGCAAAGAGGTGTGGGGGGGCTTTTCTGGGGCCAACGTCCTGACTTTC. Translating it yields CASSKEVWGGFSGANVLTF.

The rearrangement uses TRBV7-2 and TRBJ2-5, with D unclear. This CDR3 contains 19 residues. Germline lookup yields CDR1 SGHTA and CDR2 FQGNSA. The V gene lost 2 bases and the J gene lost 1 base, with 23 bases spanning the gap. CDR3 DNA: TGTGCCAGCAGCTTATCCCCAATAGACTTTTGGGTGGCCCAAGAGACCCAGTACTTC. Translating it yields CASSLSPIDFWVAQETQYF.

This clone was detected many times. The rearrangement joins TRBV2 to TRBJ2-5; 7 nucleotides align to TRBD1. This CDR3 spans 14 amino acids. After removal of 6 bases from V and 3 bases from J, the junction contained 7 bases not matched to a gene. CDR1 and CDR2 from the germline V gene are SNHLY and FYNNEI. CDR3 in DNA: TGTGCCAGCAGGGCCGGGACAGTAAAAGAGACCCAGTACTTC. As protein: CASRAGTVKETQYF.

This chain links TRBV29-1 with TRBJ1-3; 7 positions match TRBD1. Germline assignment: CDR1 SQVTM and CDR2 ANQGSEA. V shed 5 bases, J shed 7 bases, and the junction held 11 bases outside the gene matches. This CDR3 comprises 14 residues. The CDR3 is CSVKTGVGLNTIYF. DNA of the CDR3: TGCAGCGTTAAAACAGGGGTTGGCCTGAACACCATATATTTT.

The chain uses TRBV10-3 and TRBJ1-4; 7 positions agree with TRBD1. Per germline, CDR1 ENHRY and CDR2 SYGVKD. The trim removed 10 bases at V and 4 bases at J, leaving 6 bases unmatched. This CDR3 contains 13 residues. The CDR3 nucleotides are TGTGCCAGCAAAGACAGGGATAATGAAAAACTGTTTTTT. Translated: CASKDRDNEKLFF.

The rearrangement uses TRBV10-3 and TRBJ1-2; the match to TRBD1 covers 9 bases. In germline, CDR1 is ENHRY, CDR2 SYGVKD. Trimming cost V 2 bases and J 1 base; bases outside gene matches: 2. The CDR3 spans 15 residues. CDR3 sequence reads: CAISEATGGNYGYTF. CDR3 nucleotide sequence: TGTGCCATCAGTGAGGCGACAGGGGGTAACTATGGCTACACCTTC.